The source of this T cell receptor (beta chain) is a study of OX40 agonist ivuxolimab in advanced cancers. This clone was seen a handful of times. The antigen is not known. The germline V gene encodes CDR1 SGHKS and CDR2 YYEKEE (reference sequence). The CDR3 is 15 amino acids. V was pared by 3 bases and J by 6 bases, with 15 bases between. Clones were read by immunoSEQ multiplex PCR, and TCRdb kept only the in-frame ones, dropping some. The sample shows around 65,000 clones, roughly nine tenths of them seen only once. Overall study findings and caveats: Undetermined was the antigen specificity of the expanded peripheral T cells. Dose levels from 0.1 to 3.0 mg/kg saw CD4+ and CD8+ blood T cells expand clonally by week 6. Certain nonresponders additionally had low normalized T-cell clonal expansion.

This clonotype was sampled from an adult with an advanced solid tumor such as melanoma, head and neck, liver or kidney cancer. The chain carries TRBV5-5 and TRBJ1-4; D might be TRBD1 (5 bases). Material: CD4+ or CD8+ T cells sorted from blood, obtained in a trial of the OX40 agonist ivuxolimab. The CDR3 DNA follows: TGTGCCAGCAGCTGGTACGGGGGGTCCCATGAAAAACTGTTTTTT. Translated, it gives CASSWYGGSHEKLFF.